This T cell receptor (beta chain) came from a study of monozygotic twins with inflammatory bowel disease. CDR1 and CDR2 from the germline V gene are SNHLY and FYNNEI. CDR3 length equals 13 residues. TCRdb reprocessed the 5' RACE reads and stores each CDR3 protein as one record, lacking DNA. There are about 450,000 distinct CDR3 sequences in the sample, with roughly 2.2% held by the top ten. Investigators pulled total RNA out of whole blood and did not sort T cells. Worth noting for this clonotype: Its antigen is as yet unknown.

General study points: Using the inverse Simpson index, IBD patients had lower TCRbeta diversity than healthy co-twins.

This chain joins TRBV2 and TRBJ2-7; TCRdb proposes TRBD1, but this gene call is untestable without DNA. The sequence came from a human donor with ulcerative colitis or Crohn's disease, or a healthy co-twin of an affected twin (not recorded which). Input material: blood. CDR3 protein: CASKGTGVYEQYF. Supplemented by reference TRBV2 and TRBJ2-7, the full variable domain reads EPEVTQTPSHQVTQMGQEVILRCVPISNHLYFYWYRQILGQKVEFLVSFYNNEISEKSEIFDDQFSVERPDGSNFTLKIRSTKLEDSAMYFCASKGTGVYEQYFGPGTRLTVT.